This TCR beta chain was sequenced during a study of OX40 agonist ivuxolimab in advanced cancers. Overall study: The patients received ivuxolimab by intravenous route every 2 weeks at 0.01 to 10 mg/kg. Findings and caveats of the study: With doses of 0.1 to 3.0 mg/kg, CD4+ and CD8+ blood T cells had undergone clonal expansion by week 6. Expanded clones tended on average to be more numerous among CD8+ T cells than CD4+.

In the case of this clone: Its antigen is as yet unknown.

Blood samples were obtained at baseline, cycle 4 day 1, and cycle 7 day 1. CDR1 SEHNR and CDR2 FQNEAQ come from the germline V gene (reference sequence). There are 15 residues in the CDR3. Losses at the gene ends were 3 bases for V and 1 base for J; bases not matched to a gene: 6. Generated by immunoSEQ multiplex PCR, the TCRdb table keeps only in-frame clones and is missing some. Of about 48,000 clones listed, 70% to 90% were seen once; the top ten hold 9% to 10%. The genes are TRBV7-9 and TRBJ2-7; 7 nucleotides agree with TRBD2. This specimen consisted of CD4+ or CD8+ T cells sorted from blood, obtained in a trial of the OX40 agonist ivuxolimab. The clonotype comes from an adult with an advanced solid tumor such as melanoma, head and neck, liver or kidney cancer. CDR3 in amino acids: CASSLGGVESYEQYF. The CDR3 DNA reads TGTGCCAGCAGCTTGGGGGGGGTTGAGTCCTACGAGCAGTACTTC. Drawing the rest from reference TRBV7-9 and TRBJ2-7, the complete variable domain is DTGVSQNPRHKITKRGQNVTFRCDPISEHNRLYWYRQTLGQGPEFLTYFQNEAQLEKSRLLSDRFSAERPKGSFSTLEIQRTEQGDSAMYLCASSLGGVESYEQYFGPGTRLTVT.